Listed below are T cell receptor beta chains from one sample, sequenced in a study of cytomegalovirus exposure and HLA in healthy donors. Produced via immunoSEQ multiplex PCR; TCRdb's table is partial and in-frame only. The sample contains about 130,000 clones, approximately 80% of which appear only once. The sequenced material came from PBMCs. The receptor source for this set is a man aged 45-60 years in good health and CMV-seronegative. Each CDR3 is given with its conserved first and last residue. D genes are given only for firm matches. Not every row has a clone size; where given, it reads once, few, many or a size class.

TRBJ2-7	TRBD2	once	TRBV19	CASSMTASGTYEQYF	TGTGCCAGTAGTATGACGGCTAGCGGGACCTACGAGCAGTACTTC
TRBJ2-1	NA	NA	TRBV28	CASRLGGLTSNEQFF	TGTGCCAGCAGACTGGGGGGGCTAACCTCCAATGAGCAGTTCTTC
TRBJ1-6	NA	NA	TRBV30	CAWSVRRPSNSPLHF	TGTGCCTGGAGTGTACGGAGGCCCTCTAATTCACCCCTCCACTTT
TRBJ2-3	NA	once	TRBV7-2	CASSPSREFDTQYF	TGTGCCAGCAGCCCTAGCCGGGAATTCGATACGCAGTATTTT
TRBJ2-3	TRBD1	NA	TRBV11-2	CASSLEKGQSTDTQYF	TGTGCCAGCAGCTTAGAGAAGGGACAGAGCACAGATACGCAGTATTTT
TRBJ2-3	NA	NA	TRBV5-8	CASLRGAVAGVSSTDTQYF	TGTGCCAGCTTACGGGGTGCGGTAGCAGGGGTTTCTAGCACAGATACGCAGTATTTT
TRBJ2-3	TRBD2	NA	TRBV7-9	CASSTTSGRVTDTQYF	TGTGCCAGCAGCACGACTAGCGGGAGAGTCACAGATACGCAGTATTTT
TRBJ2-6	TRBD1	NA	TRBV5-4	CASSPGQGRSGANVLTF	TGTGCCAGCAGCCCAGGACAGGGACGATCTGGGGCCAACGTCCTGACTTTC
TRBJ2-7	TRBD1	NA	TRBV11-2	CASSLDRTGAEQYF	TGTGCCAGCAGCTTAGATCGGACAGGGGCCGAGCAGTACTTC
TRBJ1-4	NA	few	TRBV9	CASSPLSGRGEKLFF	TGTGCCAGCAGCCCATTGTCTGGAAGGGGAGAAAAACTGTTTTTT
TRBJ2-5	TRBD2	once	TRBV6-1	CASSGLAGGPIQETQYF	TGTGCCAGCAGTGGACTAGCGGGAGGGCCAATCCAAGAGACCCAGTACTTC
TRBJ1-1	NA	NA	TRBV28	CASGRIGLNTEAFF	TGTGCCAGCGGCCGAATTGGTCTGAACACTGAAGCTTTCTTT
TRBJ1-2	NA	NA	TRBV6-5	CASSSGRKSGYTF	TGTGCCAGCAGTTCAGGCAGAAAGTCTGGCTACACCTTC
TRBJ1-4	TRBD1	once	TRBV19	CASSLRQGRDEKLFF	TGTGCCAGTAGTCTCCGACAGGGACGGGATGAAAAACTGTTTTTT
TRBJ1-1	NA	NA	TRBV28	CASSSPGRNTEAFF	TGTGCCAGCAGTTCCCCTGGGAGGAACACTGAAGCTTTCTTT
TRBJ2-3	NA	NA	TRBV2	CASNAILGPPTDTQYF	TGTGCCAGCAACGCTATCCTAGGTCCCCCCACAGATACGCAGTATTTT
TRBJ2-3	TRBD2	NA	TRBV27	CASSPLGGRGSDTQYF	TGTGCCAGCAGCCCCTTGGGCGGGAGGGGGTCAGATACGCAGTATTTT
TRBJ2-7	NA	NA	TRBV11-2	CASSTRTPPYEQYF	TGTGCCAGCAGCACCCGGACTCCCCCCTACGAGCAGTACTTC
TRBJ2-7	NA	NA	TRBV5-6	CASSSSLYYEQYF	TGTGCCAGCAGCTCGTCCCTCTACTACGAGCAGTACTTC
TRBJ2-1	TRBD2	once	TRBV15	CATSRESSGKAYNEQFF	TGTGCCACCAGCAGAGAGAGTAGCGGGAAGGCCTACAATGAGCAGTTCTTC
TRBJ1-2	TRBD1	NA	TRBV2	CASSEEQGAYGYTF	TGTGCCAGCAGTGAAGAGCAGGGGGCCTATGGCTACACCTTC
TRBJ2-6	TRBD1	NA	TRBV7-3	CASSMTGGSVKANVLTF	TGTGCCAGCAGCATGACAGGGGGCAGCGTTAAGGCCAACGTCCTGACTTTC
TRBJ2-7	NA	few	TRBV19	CASSIGIGGAYEQYF	TGTGCCAGTAGTATAGGCATAGGGGGAGCCTACGAGCAGTACTTC
TRBJ2-5	NA	NA	TRBV28	CASSDTRTGKETQYF	TGTGCCAGCAGTGATACACGTACAGGGAAGGAGACCCAGTACTTC
TRBJ2-5	NA	NA	TRBV19	CASSITGAETQYF	TGTGCCAGTAGTATAACGGGAGCGGAGACCCAGTACTTC
TRBJ2-7	NA	NA	TRBV28	CASSLTYEQYF	TGTGCCAGCAGCCTGACTTACGAGCAGTACTTC
TRBJ1-1	NA	NA	TRBV19	CASSITGEAFF	TGTGCCAGTAGTATAACAGGGGAAGCTTTCTTT
TRBJ2-1	TRBD2	NA	TRBV28	CASIPGGGNEQFF	TGTGCCAGCATCCCCGGGGGGGGCAATGAGCAGTTCTTC
TRBJ2-2	NA	NA	TRBV5-1	CASSLAPGGAGELFF	TGCGCCAGCAGCTTGGCCCCCGGAGGGGCCGGGGAGCTGTTTTTT
TRBJ2-3	NA	NA	TRBV5-1	CASSPTIRGLITDTQYF	TGCGCCAGCAGCCCTACTATCAGGGGCCTTATAACAGATACGCAGTATTTT
TRBJ2-6	TRBD1	NA	TRBV5-1	CASSLATGGSSGANVLTF	TGCGCCAGCAGCTTGGCGACAGGGGGCTCCTCCGGGGCCAACGTCCTGACTTTC
TRBJ2-7	NA	NA	TRBV28	CASSTLPTSEQYF	TGTGCCAGCAGCACTCTCCCCACCTCCGAGCAGTACTTC
TRBJ1-4	NA	NA	TRBV18	CASSPQRATNEKLFF	TGTGCCAGCTCACCCCAGAGGGCAACTAATGAAAAACTGTTTTTT
TRBJ1-4	NA	few	TRBV9	CASSVADSKNEKLFF	TGTGCCAGCAGCGTAGCCGACAGTAAGAATGAAAAACTGTTTTTT
TRBJ2-1	TRBD2	NA	TRBV29-1	CSVELAGAWNEQFF	TGCAGCGTTGAACTAGCGGGAGCCTGGAATGAGCAGTTCTTC
TRBJ1-1	NA	NA	TRBV29-1	CSVEDFVNTEAFF	TGCAGCGTTGAAGACTTTGTGAACACTGAAGCTTTCTTT
TRBJ2-7	TRBD1	NA	TRBV18	CASSPGQGSEQYF	TGTGCCAGCTCACCAGGACAGGGGAGCGAGCAGTACTTC
TRBJ2-5	NA	many	TRBV5-4	CASSRRDMGETQYF	TGTGCCAGCAGCCGCCGGGACATGGGGGAGACCCAGTACTTC
TRBJ2-2	TRBD2	few	TRBV7-2	CATQPGGKRGAGELFF	TGTGCTACTCAGCCCGGGGGGAAGCGAGGAGCCGGGGAGCTGTTTTTT
TRBJ2-5	TRBD1	once	TRBV4-2	CASSTLTGGMETQYF	TGTGCCAGCAGCACTCTGACAGGGGGCATGGAGACCCAGTACTTC
TRBJ1-1	TRBD1	NA	TRBV7-2	CASSPRQGTEAFF	TGTGCCAGCAGCCCCCGACAGGGAACTGAAGCTTTCTTT
TRBJ2-1	NA	NA	TRBV7-8	CASSLNLVSRNEQFF	TGTGCCAGCAGCTTAAACCTAGTAAGTCGTAATGAGCAGTTCTTC
TRBJ1-5	TRBD1	NA	TRBV27	CASRLRQGGLENQPQHF	TGTGCCAGCAGACTTAGACAGGGGGGTCTAGAAAATCAGCCCCAGCATTTT
TRBJ1-1	TRBD1	NA	TRBV27	CASSLGQAAEAFF	TGTGCCAGCAGTTTAGGACAGGCCGCTGAAGCTTTCTTT
TRBJ1-1	TRBD1	few	TRBV11-1	CASSNRGLSTEAFF	TGTGCCAGTAGTAACAGGGGGCTAAGCACTGAAGCTTTCTTT
TRBJ1-1	NA	NA	TRBV28	CASTPRGYTEAFF	TGTGCCAGCACCCCTAGGGGCTACACTGAAGCTTTCTTT